The source of this T cell receptor beta chain is a study of T cell clonality in common variable immunodeficiency. The V segment lost 4 bases and the J segment 2 bases; nucleotides outside the gene matches: 5. This CDR3 is 15 amino acids long. Germline lookup yields CDR1 KGHSH and CDR2 LQKENI. This clone was seen at least ten times. Antigen: not known. The sequence runs out 3 residues before the end of the CDR3; the remainder is reconstructed from the germline J gene. Study outcomes and limitations: TCRbeta clonality was increased in CVID versus healthy controls. In common variable immunodeficiency, TCR beta chains reportedly carried fewer deletions and N-nucleotide insertions.

Produced via immunoSEQ multiplex PCR; TCRdb's table is partial and in-frame only. The sample shows about 23,000 clones, no singletons; the ten largest hold roughly 8.8%. CVID meant reduced serum IgG, IgA and/or IgM plus specific antibody deficiency. Specimen: peripheral blood mononuclear cells. The sequence was collected from a human donor with common variable immunodeficiency. This chain connects TRBV18 to TRBJ2-7, with 10 bases aligning to TRBD1. The CDR3 protein is CASSLPGQGTYEQYF. The CDR3 DNA, read in part, is TGTGCCAGCTCACTCCCGGGACAGGGGACCTACGAG.